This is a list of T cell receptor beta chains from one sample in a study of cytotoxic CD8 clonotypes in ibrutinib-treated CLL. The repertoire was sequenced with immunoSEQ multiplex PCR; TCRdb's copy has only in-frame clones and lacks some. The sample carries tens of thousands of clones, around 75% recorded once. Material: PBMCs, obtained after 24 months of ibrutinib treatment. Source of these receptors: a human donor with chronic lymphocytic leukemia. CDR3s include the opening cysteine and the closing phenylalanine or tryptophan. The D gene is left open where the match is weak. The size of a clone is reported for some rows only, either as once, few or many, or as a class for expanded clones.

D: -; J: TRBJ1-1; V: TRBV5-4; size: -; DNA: TGTGCCAGCAGCTTGGGCCGGGAGAACACTGAAGCTTTCTTT; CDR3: CASSLGRENTEAFF
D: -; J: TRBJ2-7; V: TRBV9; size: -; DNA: TGTGCCAGCAGCTCAGGGGCAGGGTGGTACGAGCAGTACTTC; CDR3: CASSSGAGWYEQYF
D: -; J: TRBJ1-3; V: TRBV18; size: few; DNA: TGTGCCAGCTCACAGGATTCGGGGGGAAACACCATATATTTT; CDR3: CASSQDSGGNTIYF
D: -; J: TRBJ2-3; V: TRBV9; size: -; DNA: TGTGCCAGCAGCGTAGGCCCGGGGGACACAGATACGCAGTATTTT; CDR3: CASSVGPGDTDTQYF
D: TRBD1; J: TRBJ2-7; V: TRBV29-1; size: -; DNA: TGCAGCGTCGGACAGGGTCTAACCTACGAGCAGTACTTC; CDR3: CSVGQGLTYEQYF
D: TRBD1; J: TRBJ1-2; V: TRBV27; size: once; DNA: TGTGCCAGCAGTTTATCGGGGACAGGGTATGGCTACACCTTC; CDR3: CASSLSGTGYGYTF
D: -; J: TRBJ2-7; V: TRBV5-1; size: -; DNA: TGCGCCAGCAGCTCCCACACGACGTCGGACGAGCAGTACTTC; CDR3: CASSSHTTSDEQYF
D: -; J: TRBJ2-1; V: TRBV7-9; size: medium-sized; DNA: TGTGCCAGCAGCTTAGTTTCATCGGGAGCCAATGAGCAGTTCTTC; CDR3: CASSLVSSGANEQFF
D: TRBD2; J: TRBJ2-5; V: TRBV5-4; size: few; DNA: TGTGCCAGCAGAAGATCTAGCGGGGGGCCCCAAGAGACCCAGTACTTC; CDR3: CASRRSSGGPQETQYF
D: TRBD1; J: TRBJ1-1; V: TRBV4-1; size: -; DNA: TGCGCCAGCAGCCAAGCCGGACAGGGAATAGGGCTGCACACTGAAGCTTTCTTT; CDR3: CASSQAGQGIGLHTEAFF
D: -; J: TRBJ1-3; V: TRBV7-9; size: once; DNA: TGTGCCAGCAGCCTTTACAGGGACACCATATATTTT; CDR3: CASSLYRDTIYF
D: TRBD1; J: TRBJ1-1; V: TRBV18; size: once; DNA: TGTGCCAGCTCAGATAGGACAGGAGCGAACACTGAAGCTTTCTTT; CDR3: CASSDRTGANTEAFF
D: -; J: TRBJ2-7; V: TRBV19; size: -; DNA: TGTGCCAGTAGTATCACAGCGTTCAGCTCCTACGAGCAGTACTTC; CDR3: CASSITAFSSYEQYF
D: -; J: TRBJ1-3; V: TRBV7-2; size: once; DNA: TGTGCCAGCAGCTTAGGAGTAGCCTCTGGAAACACCATATATTTT; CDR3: CASSLGVASGNTIYF